Below, 27 T cell receptor beta chains from the same sample are listed, as sequenced in a study of T-cell reconstitution after alpha-beta-depleted transplantation in children. Unique molecular identifiers were used to barcode this TCRbeta library. TCRdb reprocessed the PCR reads with MiXCR, giving one entry per CDR3 protein. Of about 340,000 distinct CDR3 sequences listed, about 9.3% are singletons. Sample: PBMCs from the stem cell graft donor, taken from the stem cell graft. The receptors stem from a human donor who donated a stem cell graft to a child with acute lymphoblastic leukemia.

V gene TRBV7-2 combines with J gene TRBJ2-5; 7 bases align to TRBD2. V dropped 5 bases and J dropped 8; count of bases not matched to a gene: 5. The CDR3 consists of 12 residues. Germline V gene data show CDR1 as SGHTA and CDR2 as FQGNSA. The CDR3 nucleotides read TGTGCCAGCAGCCATGGGGGGGGTACCCAGTACTTC. This gives the protein CASSHGGGTQYF.

In this sample, this clonotype turned up a few times. The chain recombines TRBV20-1 with TRBJ2-7; maybe TRBD2 (6 bases). The CDR3 is 15 amino acids. Trimming pared 0 bases from V and 2 bases from J, leaving 14 bases between. CDR1 DFQATT and CDR2 SNEGSKA come from the germline V gene (reference sequence). Written as DNA, the CDR3 is TGCAGTGCTAGAGATAAGGTAGCGGACCCCTACGAGCAGTACTTC. It codes for CSARDKVADPYEQYF.

This sequence joins TRBV10-3 and TRBJ2-5; D might be TRBD1 (6 bases). The CDR3 contains 15 residues. Germline V gene sequence: CDR1 ENHRY, CDR2 SYGVKD. V was pared by 0 bases and J by 4 bases, with 12 bases between. CDR3 loop: CAISESGTPVETQYF. The CDR3 bases are TGTGCCATCAGTGAGTCTGGGACACCAGTAGAGACCCAGTACTTC.

The table lists this clonotype with many counts. The V and J genes are TRBV7-8 and TRBJ2-5; no firm D call. Between the trimmed V and J ends, which lost 5 bases and 3 bases, there was a span of 19 bases. CDR1 is SGHVS and CDR2 is FQNEAQ in the germline V gene. The CDR3 extends over 16 amino acids. The chain's CDR3 is CASSPPAGWVEETQYF. The CDR3 DNA follows: TGTGCCAGCAGCCCCCCGGCTGGGTGGGTTGAAGAGACCCAGTACTTC.

In its sample, this clonotype was seen a few times. This chain connects TRBV6-5 to TRBJ2-6; 8 bases are shared with TRBD1. CDR1 is MNHEY, CDR2 SVGAGI, per germline. The CDR3 consists of 19 residues. The V gene end was trimmed by 3 bases and the J gene end by 0 bases; junction bases not matched to a gene: 10. CDR3 coding DNA: TGTGCCAGCAGTTATTACCCGGACAGGGTAAACTCTGGGGCCAACGTCCTGACTTTC. Translated: CASSYYPDRVNSGANVLTF.

This clonotype was seen more than once but under ten times. J is TRBJ2-2 and V is TRBV3-1; 8 nucleotides agree with TRBD1. With V trimmed by 3 bases and J by 5 bases, 14 bases remained unmatched. The CDR3 is 18 amino acids. Germline V gene data show CDR1 as LGHDT and CDR2 as YNNKEL (reference sequence). CDR3 bases: TGTGCCAGCAGCCACCCCGTGCTGGACAGGGTCAAAACCGGGGAGCTGTTTTTT. It codes for CASSHPVLDRVKTGELFF.

The chain combines TRBV3-1 with TRBJ2-7, with 9 bases identical to TRBD2. Germline V lookup: CDR1 LGHDT, CDR2 YNNKEL (reference sequence). The CDR3 runs 17 residues. J lost 0 bases, V lost 0 bases, and 6 bases had no gene match. CDR3 sequence reads: CASSQDTPSGTSYEQYF. The CDR3 DNA is TGTGCCAGCAGCCAAGATACCCCTAGCGGGACCTCCTACGAGCAGTACTTC.

In its sample, this clonotype was seen many times. The chain employs TRBV12-3 or TRBV12-4 and TRBJ2-3; a possible D gene is TRBD2 (6 bases). V was clipped by 11 bases and J by 6 bases, with 12 bases between them. This CDR3 has 11 amino acids. CDR3 protein: CASLRGDTQYF. The CDR3 DNA is TGTGCCTCCCTTCGGGGGGATACGCAGTATTTT.

The chain carries TRBV19 and TRBJ2-5, with D perhaps matching TRBD2 (5 bases). Trimming cost V 3 bases and J 5 bases, with 13 bases left between them. Per the germline V gene, CDR1 is LNHDA and CDR2 is SQIVND (reference sequence). The CDR3 extends over 14 amino acids. The CDR3 is CASSIRGPAETQYF. Written as DNA, the CDR3 is TGTGCCAGTAGTATTCGAGGGCCGGCGGAGACCCAGTACTTC.

This clonotype was observed a few times. The V gene is TRBV6-5, the J gene TRBJ2-5, with 7 bases lining up with TRBD1. Trimming removed 2 bases from V and 6 bases from J; junction bases left unmatched: 9. CDR3 size: 15 residues. Germline V lookup: CDR1 MNHEY, CDR2 SVGAGI. In DNA form, the CDR3 reads TGTGCCAGCAGTTACCAGGGGACAGAGCGGAAGACCCAGTACTTC. Amino acid sequence: CASSYQGTERKTQYF.

The CDR3 region is CASSEGIGMNTEAFF. DNA of the CDR3: TGTGCCAGCAGTGAAGGGATCGGCATGAACACTGAAGCTTTCTTT. This chain links TRBV6-1 with TRBJ1-1; unclear D gene. In germline, CDR1 is MNHNS, CDR2 SASEGT. Between the trimmed V and J ends, which lost 1 base and 0 bases, there was a span of 9 bases. This CDR3 has 15 residues.

This clonotype was detected only a few times. The chain couples TRBV27 to TRBJ2-2; 9 bases are shared with TRBD2. The CDR3 sequence is 16 residues long. V was clipped by 0 bases and J by 3 bases; unmatched bases: 2. Looked up from germline, CDR1 is MNHEY and CDR2 is SMNVEV (reference sequence). CDR3: CASSLSSGSHTGELFF. The CDR3 DNA follows: TGTGCCAGCAGTTTATCTAGCGGGAGCCACACCGGGGAGCTGTTTTTT.

In its sample, this clonotype was seen many times. The chain joins TRBV7-2 to TRBJ2-7; 11 nucleotides line up with TRBD2. Looked up from germline, CDR1 is SGHTA and CDR2 is FQGNSA. The CDR3 has 16 residues. The V and J ends lost 0 bases and 4 bases, in that order; junction bases with no gene match: 5. For the CDR3, the DNA is TGTGCCAGCAGCTTAGCCTCGGGACTAGCGGTTTACGAGCAGTACTTC. This codes for CASSLASGLAVYEQYF.

The V and J genes are TRBV16 and TRBJ2-7, with 8 nucleotides matching TRBD1. The CDR3 runs 15 residues. With V trimmed by 2 bases and J by 4 bases, 7 bases remained unmatched. Germline V gene sequence: CDR1 KGHSY, CDR2 FQNENV. The CDR3 DNA sequence: TGTGCCAGCAGCCAAGGAACAGGGGGTCGATACGAGCAGTACTTC. Protein product: CASSQGTGGRYEQYF.

This clonotype appeared a few times. This chain connects TRBV4-3 to TRBJ2-5, with D possibly being TRBD1 or TRBD2 (5 bases each). V was trimmed by 1 base and J by 4 bases, leaving 13 bases between them. Germline V CDR1 and CDR2: LGHNA, YSLEER. This CDR3 comprises 15 residues. CDR3 nucleotides: TGCGCCAGCAGCCAAGTCCTATTTGGGGGAGAGACCCAGTACTTC. Its protein product is CASSQVLFGGETQYF.

This clonotype appeared many times. The V gene is TRBV27, the J gene TRBJ2-3; 11 positions agree with TRBD2. The CDR3 covers 13 residues. From germline, CDR1 is MNHEY and CDR2 SMNVEV (reference sequence). V shed 7 bases and J 6 bases; nucleotides not matched to a gene: 3. In nucleotides, the CDR3 is TGTGCCAGCACCATAGCGGGAGGGGATACGCAGTATTTT. The encoded protein is CASTIAGGDTQYF.

This clonotype was seen a few times. The gene calls are TRBV9 and TRBJ2-2; TRBD2 aligns across 10 bases. The CDR3 runs to 19 residues. Trimming took 1 base from V and 2 from J; bases not matched to a gene: 11. Germline-derived CDR1 and CDR2 are SGDLS and YYNGEE. Here the CDR3 DNA reads TGTGCCAGCAGCGTAAGGGTATTAGCGGGAGGAGGAAACACCGGGGAGCTGTTTTTT. Translation: CASSVRVLAGGGNTGELFF.

This clonotype was observed a few times. At one end, the junction sequence differs from germline, possibly due to a read error. V gene TRBV28 combines with J gene TRBJ2-7, with D possibly being TRBD1 (6 bases). CDR3 length equals 14 residues. CDR1 is MDHEN, CDR2 SYDVKM, per germline. The CDR3 protein is CASRLGAGSYEQYF. The CDR3 DNA follows: TGTGCCAGCCGTTTGGGGGCAGGATCCTACGAGCAGTACTTC.

V is TRBV5-1 and J is TRBJ2-1; 8 positions match TRBD2. The ends lost 4 bases at V and 7 bases at J; junction bases unmatched: 10. Germline assignment: CDR1 SGHRS and CDR2 YFSETQ. This CDR3 contains 15 residues. This chain's CDR3 is CASSPWAGGLNEQFF. CDR3 coding DNA: TGCGCCAGCAGCCCTTGGGCGGGAGGATTAAATGAGCAGTTCTTC. Full variable domain (rest looked up from reference TRBV5-1 and TRBJ2-1): KAGVTQTPRYLIKTRGQQVTLSCSPISGHRSVSWYQQTPGQGLQFLFEYFSETQRNKGNFPGRFSGRQFSNSRSEMNVSTLELGDSALYLCASSPWAGGLNEQFFGPGTRLTVL.

The V call is TRBV20-1, the J call TRBJ2-7; 8 bases are a match to TRBD2. Germline V CDR1 and CDR2: DFQATT, SNEGSKA (reference sequence). The CDR3 has 15 residues. The trim removed 5 bases at V and 0 bases at J, leaving 9 bases unmatched. Written as DNA, the CDR3 is TGCAGTGCTCGTACACTAGCGGTTCGCTCCTACGAGCAGTACTTC. Translated: CSARTLAVRSYEQYF.

The table lists this clonotype with a few counts. The V and J genes are TRBV7-3 and TRBJ1-1; D not certain. There are 16 residues in the CDR3. The ends were cut back, 1 base at V and 0 bases at J, with 12 bases in the middle. Germline V CDR1 and CDR2: SGHTA, FQGTGA. The CDR3 loop is CASSLRRSGLNTEAFF. The CDR3 bases are TGTGCCAGCAGCTTAAGAAGATCTGGATTGAACACTGAAGCTTTCTTT. Together with reference TRBV7-3 and TRBJ1-1, the CDR3 gives the full variable domain: GAGVSQTPSNKVTEKGKYVELRCDPISGHTALYWYRQSLGQGPEFLIYFQGTGAADDSGLPNDRFFAVRPEGSVSTLKIQRTERGDSAVYLCASSLRRSGLNTEAFFGQGTRLTVV.

This clonotype was seen more than once but under ten times. The V and J genes are TRBV14 and TRBJ2-4; possibly TRBD1 for D (5 bases). Trimming left V 1 base short and J 4 bases short, with 11 bases between. The germline gives CDR1 SGHDN, CDR2 FVKESK. The CDR3 length is 15 residues. The CDR3: CASSQVRTLKNIQYF. CDR3 DNA: TGTGCCAGCAGCCAAGTGCGGACATTGAAAAACATTCAGTACTTC.

The chain combines TRBV20-1 with TRBJ2-2; D is ambiguous. The V end lost 3 bases, the J end lost 3 bases, and 17 bases lay between the germline ends. The CDR3 is 16 residues long. Per the germline V gene, CDR1 is DFQATT and CDR2 is SNEGSKA (reference sequence). CDR3 region: CSARELDMGDTGELFF. The CDR3 DNA sequence: TGCAGTGCTAGGGAACTTGACATGGGTGACACCGGGGAGCTGTTTTTT.

This clonotype was recorded many times. The rearrangement uses TRBV20-1 and TRBJ1-1; TRBD1 matches 8 bases. The V gene's germline CDR1 is DFQATT and CDR2 SNEGSKA (reference sequence). V lost 6 bases, J lost 4 bases, and 4 bases stayed unmatched. CDR3 size: 12 residues. The CDR3 here is CSAHRGGTEAFF. The DNA for the CDR3 is TGCAGTGCCCACAGGGGGGGCACTGAAGCTTTCTTT.

This clonotype was recorded many times. This chain joins TRBV24-1 and TRBJ2-1; no firm D call. CDR1 is KGHDR and CDR2 is SFDVKD in the germline V gene. Trimming removed 4 bases from V and 0 bases from J, with 12 bases in between. The CDR3 runs 16 residues. Here the CDR3 DNA reads TGTGCCACCAGTGACAGGACCATGAACTCCTACAATGAGCAGTTCTTC. Protein sequence: CATSDRTMNSYNEQFF.

This clonotype was picked up a small number of times. This chain connects TRBV10-3 to TRBJ2-5; 12 bases map to TRBD2. The CDR3 is 16 amino acids. The V gene's germline CDR1 is ENHRY and CDR2 SYGVKD. With 4 bases clipped from V and 2 bases from J, the junction kept 5 bases outside the gene matches. The CDR3 sequence: CAISAELAGGQETQYF. The CDR3 nucleotides are TGTGCCATCAGTGCCGAACTAGCGGGAGGACAAGAGACCCAGTACTTC.

This clonotype appeared many times. The chain recombines TRBV7-9 with TRBJ2-7; D is perhaps TRBD1 or TRBD2 (7 bases each). CDR1 and CDR2 from the germline V gene are SEHNR and FQNEAQ (reference sequence). The CDR3 loop spans 15 amino acids. Trimming pared 5 bases from V and 2 bases from J, leaving 16 bases between. CDR3 in DNA: TGTGCCAGCAGCCCAGGGGGAGGGGCCCCCTACGAGCAGTACTTC. Its translation: CASSPGGGAPYEQYF.